Presented here are 32 T cell receptor beta chains from one specimen sequenced in a study of CD8 T cells in ankylosing spondylitis. TCRdb processed the 5' RACE reads anew with MiXCR; each CDR3 protein has one entry. The sample has about 240,000 distinct CDR3 sequences; approximately 11% are singletons. Sequencing was carried out using blood, either unsorted or a sorted T cell fraction (not recorded which). All receptors come from a male donor with ankylosing spondylitis or in good health (not recorded which).

This clonotype occurred many times. J is TRBJ2-3 and V is TRBV9; unclear D gene. CDR3 size: 16 residues. V was pared by 0 bases and J by 5 bases, with 16 bases between. The germline CDR1 and CDR2 sequences are SGDLS and YYNGEE. CDR3 loop: CASSVGPGIDLDTQYF. DNA for the CDR3: TGTGCCAGCAGCGTAGGTCCAGGAATAGACCTAGATACGCAGTATTTT.

This clonotype was recorded many times. The chain couples TRBV5-1 to TRBJ2-2; a weak D match, TRBD2 (6 bases). V shed 3 bases and J shed 1 base, with 16 bases lying between them. CDR3 length: 17 residues. The V gene's germline CDR1 is SGHRS and CDR2 YFSETQ. Here the CDR3 DNA reads TGCGCCAGCAGCTCCCAGGCGGGGCGGAAGAACACCGGGGAGCTGTTTTTT. Translation: CASSSQAGRKNTGELFF.

This clonotype occurred a few times. This chain joins TRBV5-1 and TRBJ2-2; no reliable D call. CDR1 is SGHRS, CDR2 YFSETQ, per germline. This CDR3 is 14 amino acids long. Trimming pared 5 bases from V and 2 bases from J, leaving 10 bases between. As DNA, the CDR3 is TGCGCCAGCAGGGAACGGGCCAACACCGGGGAGCTGTTTTTT. Residues: CASRERANTGELFF.

This clonotype was observed many times. The rearrangement uses TRBV6-1 and TRBJ2-2; no clear D. The germline CDR1 and CDR2 sequences are MNHNS and SASEGT. CDR3 size: 14 residues. V was cut by 8 bases and J by 6 bases, with 16 bases left in between. The CDR3: CASAAILRPGELFF. CDR3 sequence (DNA): TGTGCCAGCGCCGCCATACTGCGTCCCGGGGAGCTGTTTTTT.

This clonotype was seen repeatedly, ten times or more. This sequence joins TRBV9 and TRBJ2-3, with 8 bases that match TRBD2. This CDR3 region has 16 residues. Looked up from germline, CDR1 is SGDLS and CDR2 is YYNGEE. V lost 0 bases, J lost 2 bases, and 5 bases stayed unmatched. The CDR3 region has the DNA TGTGCCAGCAGCGTAGGGAACGGGGGGGCCACAGATACGCAGTATTTT. Encoded protein: CASSVGNGGATDTQYF.

This clonotype was found a few times. This chain connects TRBV7-8 to TRBJ2-1; 7 nucleotides match TRBD2. This CDR3 has 13 amino acids. After removal of 4 bases from V and 8 bases from J, the junction contained 5 bases not matched to a gene. Looked up from germline, CDR1 is SGHVS and CDR2 is FQNEAQ. The CDR3 spells CASSSGLVDEQFF. The DNA for the CDR3 is TGTGCCAGCAGCTCCGGACTAGTAGATGAGCAGTTCTTC. The whole variable domain, remainder taken from reference TRBV7-8 and TRBJ2-1, is GAGVSQSPRYKVAKRGQDVALRCDPISGHVSLFWYQQALGQGPEFLTYFQNEAQLDKSGLPSDRFFAERPEGSVSTLKIQRTQQEDSAVYLCASSSGLVDEQFFGPGTRLTVL.

This clonotype was observed many times. The chain joins TRBV7-9 to TRBJ2-1, with D tentatively TRBD1 (5 bases). V lost 4 bases, J lost 8 bases, and 15 bases lay in between. This CDR3 has 14 amino acids. CDR1 SEHNR and CDR2 FQNEAQ come from the germline V gene (reference sequence). The CDR3, as DNA: TGTGCCAGCAGCTCCCGGGCCTTAGGGGATGAGCAGTTCTTC. Its translation is CASSSRALGDEQFF.

This clonotype was counted many times. The J gene is TRBJ2-2, the V gene TRBV5-1; D is ambiguous. This CDR3 region has 14 residues. V was trimmed by 0 bases and J by 7 bases, leaving 10 bases between them. Per germline, CDR1 SGHRS and CDR2 YFSETQ. The CDR3 DNA follows: TGCGCCAGCAGCTTGGACACGGGCGGCGGGGAGCTGTTTTTT. As protein: CASSLDTGGGELFF.

This clonotype was seen repeatedly, ten times or more. J is TRBJ2-2 and V is TRBV6-1, with D uncertain. Germline CDR1 reads MNHNS; CDR2 reads SASEGT. The CDR3 totals 14 residues. The V end was cut by 4 bases, the J end by 3 bases, with 9 bases between. The CDR3 DNA reads TGTGCCAGCAGTGTATCCCAGGACACCGGGGAGCTGTTTTTT. Amino acid sequence: CASSVSQDTGELFF.

This clonotype was counted at least ten times. The chain combines TRBV29-1 with TRBJ1-5; no firm D call. Germline loops: CDR1 SQVTM, CDR2 ANQGSEA. The CDR3 consists of 13 residues. V lost 6 bases, J lost 6 bases, and 15 bases lay in between. As DNA, the CDR3 is TGCAGCGTGGGGATTGGAGTGGGTCAGCCCCAGCATTTT. Protein: CSVGIGVGQPQHF.

This clonotype was found many times. This rearrangement joins TRBV7-6 to TRBJ1-3; no definite D call. This CDR3 is built from 15 residues. Germline loops: CDR1 SGHVS, CDR2 FNYEAQ. The V end lost 7 bases, the J end lost 1 base, and 14 bases lay between the germline ends. CDR3 loop: CASTPLGGSGNTIYF. In DNA form, the CDR3 reads TGTGCCAGCACCCCGTTGGGTGGATCTGGAAACACCATATATTTT.

This chain joins TRBV3-1 and TRBJ2-7, with 11 bases lining up with TRBD2. Germline CDR1 LGHDT, CDR2 YNNKEL (reference sequence). V shed 4 bases and J 4 bases; nucleotides not matched to a gene: 6. This CDR3 spans 15 amino acids. The CDR3 sequence: CASSPGLAATYEQYF. DNA of the CDR3: TGTGCCAGCAGCCCGGGACTAGCGGCTACTTACGAGCAGTACTTC.

The sample holds a few counts of this clonotype. The CDR3 loop reads CASSKAVDSGGQFYNEQFF. The CDR3 DNA sequence: TGTGCCAGCAGCAAAGCGGTTGATAGCGGGGGACAATTCTACAATGAGCAGTTCTTC. The chain recombines TRBV21-1 with TRBJ2-1; TRBD2 is taken as the D call from the table, unchecked against the DNA. TRBV21-1 counts as a pseudogene. The CDR3 is made up of 19 amino acids.

This clonotype occurred many times. The chain has TRBV9 and TRBJ1-4; 10 nucleotides line up with TRBD1. From germline, CDR1 is SGDLS and CDR2 YYNGEE. The CDR3 length is 15 residues. Trimming took 3 bases from V and 6 from J; bases not matched to a gene: 5. Written as DNA, the CDR3 is TGTGCCAGCAGCGGAACCGGGACAGGGGATGAAAAACTGTTTTTT. Translating gives CASSGTGTGDEKLFF.

This clonotype was seen at least ten times. The gene calls are TRBV5-1 and TRBJ2-2; D ambiguous. The CDR3 is made up of 16 amino acids. In germline, CDR1 is SGHRS, CDR2 YFSETQ. Trimming took 4 bases from V and 6 from J, leaving 19 bases between them. CDR3 sequence (DNA): TGCGCCAGCAGCACGCCGGGCCCCCTCTCGCCCGGGGAGCTGTTTTTT. It is translated as CASSTPGPLSPGELFF.

This clonotype was found many times. The chain employs TRBV9 and TRBJ2-1, with 7 positions matching TRBD2. The V gene end was trimmed by 4 bases and the J gene end by 4 bases; junction bases not matched to a gene: 8. This CDR3 comprises 15 residues. Germline values: CDR1 SGDLS, CDR2 YYNGEE. Here the CDR3 reads CASSRRGESYNEQFF. CDR3 nucleotide sequence: TGTGCCAGCAGCAGACGGGGGGAGTCGTACAATGAGCAGTTCTTC.

This clonotype was counted many times. The rearrangement uses TRBV27 and TRBJ2-1, with a tentative D call TRBD2 (7 bases). CDR3 length: 16 residues. Trimming took off 10 bases at V and 8 bases at J, with 27 bases between the two ends. Germline loops: CDR1 MNHEY, CDR2 SMNVEV (reference sequence). This CDR3 reads CATWNPRRGGLYEQFF. CDR3 DNA sequence: TGTGCCACATGGAACCCTAGGAGGGGGGGTTTATATGAGCAGTTCTTC.

This clonotype showed up many times. The chain joins TRBV21-1 to TRBJ2-3; the table's D call, TRBD2, has no DNA check behind it. TRBV21-1 is a known pseudogene. The CDR3 extends over 18 amino acids. DNA for the CDR3: TGTGCCAGCAGCCCAGAGGGTCGGGGGGCCCAGCTCACAGATACGCAGTATTTT. Translated: CASSPEGRGAQLTDTQYF.

The rearrangement joins TRBV3-1 to TRBJ2-7, with D perhaps TRBD2 (7 bases). Looked up from germline, CDR1 is LGHDT and CDR2 is YNNKEL (reference sequence). Trimming removed 1 base from V and 4 bases from J, with 14 bases in between. The CDR3 has 15 residues. CDR3 coding DNA: TGTGCCAGCAGCCAAGGAGGGGGGGGCGCATACGAGCAGTACTTC. Protein sequence: CASSQGGGGAYEQYF.

V usage is TRBV6-1 and J usage is TRBJ1-1, with 7 bases lining up with TRBD1. The CDR3 runs 15 residues. With 7 bases clipped from V and 0 bases from J, the junction kept 8 bases outside the gene matches. Germline V gene data show CDR1 as MNHNS and CDR2 as SASEGT. The CDR3 DNA reads as TGTGCCAGCAAACCAACAGGGACAGTGAACACTGAAGCTTTCTTT. It yields the protein CASKPTGTVNTEAFF.

This clonotype was found many times. V is TRBV20-1 and J is TRBJ2-7; TRBD1 matches 8 bases. Germline CDR1 DFQATT, CDR2 SNEGSKA (reference sequence). The V gene end was trimmed by 6 bases and the J gene end by 2 bases; junction bases not matched to a gene: 12. CDR3 length: 15 amino acids. The CDR3 sequence is CSARGPTGFTYEQYF. The DNA for the CDR3 is TGCAGTGCCAGGGGGCCCACAGGATTTACCTACGAGCAGTACTTC.

This clonotype was seen many times. The V gene is TRBV12-3 or TRBV12-4, the J gene TRBJ1-3; the D is unclear. This CDR3 is 15 amino acids long. V shed 5 bases and J shed 4 bases, with 15 bases lying between them. The CDR3 loop reads CASSPRQYAGNTIYF. The CDR3 DNA reads as TGTGCCAGCAGTCCCCGGCAGTATGCAGGAAACACCATATATTTT.

This clonotype was counted many times. J is TRBJ2-1 and V is TRBV5-1, with 10 nucleotides matching TRBD2. V was clipped by 3 bases and J by 5 bases; unmatched bases: 8. The CDR3 covers 16 residues. CDR1 and CDR2 (germline): SGHRS, YFSETQ. Written as DNA, the CDR3 is TGCGCCAGCAGCTATCGGACTAGCGGACAGAACAATGAGCAGTTCTTC. This encodes CASSYRTSGQNNEQFF.

The V gene is TRBV15, the J gene TRBJ1-1, with TRBD1 matching 9 bases. Germline lookup yields CDR1 LNHNV and CDR2 YYDKDF (reference sequence). The CDR3 loop spans 18 amino acids. V dropped 0 bases and J dropped 5; count of bases not matched to a gene: 13. The CDR3 DNA reads as TGTGCCACCAGCAGAGAAGAAAGGAGGGACAGGGCGAAAACTGAAGCTTTCTTT. It translates to CATSREERRDRAKTEAFF.

There are a few counts of this clonotype. V is TRBV5-8 and J is TRBJ1-1; D uncertain. V dropped 1 base and J dropped 1 base, with 5 bases sitting between them. Germline V gene sequence: CDR1 SGHTS, CDR2 YDEGEE. This CDR3 contains 13 residues. DNA for the CDR3: TGTGCCAGCAGCTTGTTCAGGAACACTGAAGCTTTCTTT. Protein product: CASSLFRNTEAFF.

V is TRBV12-3 or TRBV12-4 and J is TRBJ2-3; 7 bases agree with TRBD1. The CDR3 is made up of 13 amino acids. V lost 8 bases to trimming and J lost 12 bases; unmatched junction nucleotides: 14. The CDR3, as DNA: TGTGCCAGCCACGGACAGGATTCGGGAAGACAGTATTTT. Its protein is CASHGQDSGRQYF.

This clonotype was observed at least ten times. The CDR3 DNA sequence: TGTGCCACTACGACAGGGTACGAGCAGTACTTC. This encodes CATTTGYEQYF. The V gene is TRBV12-3 or TRBV12-4, the J gene TRBJ2-7; 7 nucleotides agree with TRBD1. The CDR3 has 11 amino acids. Losses at the gene ends were 10 bases for V and 4 bases for J; bases not matched to a gene: 4.

This clonotype was found many times. The V gene is TRBV5-6, the J gene TRBJ2-4; D is possibly TRBD1 (5 bases). With 0 bases removed from V and 6 bases from J, the gap between germline ends came to 10 bases. The CDR3 length is 14 residues. Germline-derived CDR1 and CDR2 are SGHDT and YYEEEE. In DNA form, the CDR3 reads TGTGCCAGCAGCTTGGATGGGGCCGTAAACATTCAGTACTTC. It is translated as CASSLDGAVNIQYF.

This clonotype was recorded at least ten times. The V gene is TRBV12-5, the J gene TRBJ2-1, with 10 positions matching TRBD2. The CDR3 has 14 amino acids. Losses at the gene ends were 6 bases for V and 5 bases for J; bases not matched to a gene: 4. Looked up from germline, CDR1 is LGHNT and CDR2 is FRNRAP. CDR3 sequence reads: CASGSGLANNEQFF. CDR3 sequence (DNA): TGTGCTAGTGGGTCGGGACTAGCGAACAATGAGCAGTTCTTC.

This clonotype has ten or more counts. The genes are TRBV12-3 or TRBV12-4 and TRBJ2-1; TRBD2 matches 7 bases. The CDR3 covers 14 residues. Trimming cost V 7 bases and J 8 bases; bases outside gene matches: 11. The CDR3 reads CASNGLGEGYEQFF. In nucleotides, the CDR3 is TGTGCCAGCAACGGACTAGGGGAGGGGTATGAGCAGTTCTTC.

This clonotype was seen at least ten times. J is TRBJ1-6 and V is TRBV12-3 or TRBV12-4; 8 bases align to TRBD1. V was pared by 6 bases and J by 6 bases, with 10 bases of the junction left unmatched. The CDR3 runs to 16 residues. CDR3 amino acids: CASRPLADRVNSPLHF. The CDR3 DNA follows: TGTGCCAGCAGGCCCTTGGCGGACAGGGTTAATTCACCCCTCCACTTT.

V gene TRBV10-3 combines with J gene TRBJ2-3; D possibly corresponds to TRBD1 (5 bases). Germline V gene data show CDR1 as ENHRY and CDR2 as SYGVKD. The CDR3 loop spans 15 amino acids. Trimming cost V 6 bases and J 0 bases, with 13 bases left between them. The CDR3 loop reads CAISSARVSTDTQYF. For the CDR3, the DNA is TGTGCCATCAGCTCAGCCAGGGTTAGCACAGATACGCAGTATTTT.